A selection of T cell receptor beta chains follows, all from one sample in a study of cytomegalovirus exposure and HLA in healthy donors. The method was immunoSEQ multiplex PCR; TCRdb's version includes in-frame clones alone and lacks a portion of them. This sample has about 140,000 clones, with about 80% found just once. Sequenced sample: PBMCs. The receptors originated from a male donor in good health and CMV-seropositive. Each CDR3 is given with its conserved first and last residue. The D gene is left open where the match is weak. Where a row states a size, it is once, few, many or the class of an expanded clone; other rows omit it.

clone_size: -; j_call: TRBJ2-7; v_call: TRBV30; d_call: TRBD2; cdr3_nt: TGTGCCTGGAGTCAAAGGGACTATGGCGAGCAGTACTTC; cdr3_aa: CAWSQRDYGEQYF
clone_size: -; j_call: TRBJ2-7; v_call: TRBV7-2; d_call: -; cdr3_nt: TGTGCCAGCAGCCGGACAGCGACCTACGAGCAGTACTTC; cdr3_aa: CASSRTATYEQYF
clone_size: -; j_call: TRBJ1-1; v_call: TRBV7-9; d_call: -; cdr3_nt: TGTTCCAGCAGCCGACGGAGGGGCCTCCACACTGAAGCTTTCTTT; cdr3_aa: CSSSRRRGLHTEAFF
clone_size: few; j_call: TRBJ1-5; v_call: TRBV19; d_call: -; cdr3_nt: TGTGCCAGTAGTATTAAAAGCAATCAGCCCCAGCATTTT; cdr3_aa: CASSIKSNQPQHF
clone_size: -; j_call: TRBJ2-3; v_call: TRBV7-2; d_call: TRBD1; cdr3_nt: TGTGCCAGCAGCTCGTGGGGACAGGCTCAAGATACGCAGTATTTT; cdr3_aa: CASSSWGQAQDTQYF
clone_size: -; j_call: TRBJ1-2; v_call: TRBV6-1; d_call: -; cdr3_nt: TGTGCCAGCAGTGAATTCCAGGGCTTCGGTGGTGGCTACACCTTC; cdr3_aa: CASSEFQGFGGGYTF
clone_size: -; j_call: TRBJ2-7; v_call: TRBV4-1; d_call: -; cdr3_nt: TGCGCCAGCAGCCTTAAACAGGGAGATGGGGACGAGCAGTACTTC; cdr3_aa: CASSLKQGDGDEQYF
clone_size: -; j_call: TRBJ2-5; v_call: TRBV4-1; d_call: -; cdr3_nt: TGCGCCAGCAGCCAAGATTTAGGGCGGGGGCTCGGGGAGACCCAGTACTTC; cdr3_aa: CASSQDLGRGLGETQYF
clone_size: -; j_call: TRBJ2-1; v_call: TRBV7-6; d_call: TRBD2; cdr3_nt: TGTGCCAGCAGCTTAAACCCCACTAGCGGGAGCTCGCGCAATGAGCAGTTCTTC; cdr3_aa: CASSLNPTSGSSRNEQFF
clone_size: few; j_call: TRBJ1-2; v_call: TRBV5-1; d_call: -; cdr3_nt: TGCGCCAGCAGCTTGGTCCCAGGGGCGATGTATGGCTACACCTTC; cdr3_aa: CASSLVPGAMYGYTF
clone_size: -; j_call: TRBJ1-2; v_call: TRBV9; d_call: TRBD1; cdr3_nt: TGTGCCAGCAGCGTAGGGGGGACAGGGGATTTGGGCTACACCTTC; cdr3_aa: CASSVGGTGDLGYTF
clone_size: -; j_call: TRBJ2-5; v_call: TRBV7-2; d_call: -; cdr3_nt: TGTGCCAGCAGCCCCCGGGAGACCCAGTACTTC; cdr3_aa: CASSPRETQYF
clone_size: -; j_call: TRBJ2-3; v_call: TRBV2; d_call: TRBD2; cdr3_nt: TGTGCCAGCAGTGCGGTCCTAGCGGGAGGAGATACGCAGTATTTT; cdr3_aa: CASSAVLAGGDTQYF
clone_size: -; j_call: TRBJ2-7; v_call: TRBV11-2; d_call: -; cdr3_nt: TGTGCCAGCAGCTCGCTCAGCTACGAGCAGTACTTC; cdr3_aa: CASSSLSYEQYF
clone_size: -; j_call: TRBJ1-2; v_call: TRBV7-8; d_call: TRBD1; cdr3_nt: TGTGCCAGCAGCTTAAGGACAGGTTCCGGAAGAGGCTACACCTTC; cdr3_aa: CASSLRTGSGRGYTF
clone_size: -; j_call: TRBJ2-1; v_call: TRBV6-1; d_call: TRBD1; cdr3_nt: TGTGCCAGCAAATACCCCGGGACAGCCAATGAGCAGTTCTTC; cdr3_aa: CASKYPGTANEQFF
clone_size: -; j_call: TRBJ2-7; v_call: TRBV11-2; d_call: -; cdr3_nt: TGTGCCAGCAGCTTCGGACAGAATTACGAGCAGTACTTC; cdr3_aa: CASSFGQNYEQYF
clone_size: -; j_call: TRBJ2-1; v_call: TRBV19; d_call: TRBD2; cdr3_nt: TGTGCCAGTACCCTACTAGCGGGAGGGCCTCGGGAGCAGTTCTTC; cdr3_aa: CASTLLAGGPREQFF
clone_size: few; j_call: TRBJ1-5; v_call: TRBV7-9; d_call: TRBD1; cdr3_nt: TGTGCCAGCAGCTTAGCGATTCGAGGACAGGGGGCAAATCAGCCCCAGCATTTT; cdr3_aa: CASSLAIRGQGANQPQHF
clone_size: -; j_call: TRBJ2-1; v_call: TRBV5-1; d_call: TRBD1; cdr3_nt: TGCGCCAGCAGCTTATTAACCCGGGACAGCTCACCCCACAATGAGCAGTTCTTC; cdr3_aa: CASSLLTRDSSPHNEQFF
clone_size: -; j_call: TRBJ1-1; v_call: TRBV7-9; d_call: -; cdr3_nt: TGTTCCAGCAGCCCTGACCTCGGAGCAGTGGAAGAGGCTTTCTTT; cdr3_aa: CSSSPDLGAVEEAFF
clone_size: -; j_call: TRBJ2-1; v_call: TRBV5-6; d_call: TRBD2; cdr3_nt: TGTGCCAGCAGCTTTTACGGACTAGGGGAGCAGTTCTTC; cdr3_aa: CASSFYGLGEQFF
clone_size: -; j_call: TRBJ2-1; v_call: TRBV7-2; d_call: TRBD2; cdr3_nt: TGTGCCAGCAGTTGGGGTAGCGGGGGGTTTGCTGAGCAGTTCTTC; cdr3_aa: CASSWGSGGFAEQFF
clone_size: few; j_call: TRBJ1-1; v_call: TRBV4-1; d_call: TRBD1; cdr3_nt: TGCGCCAGCAGCCAAGCGTTAAGAAGGGGGCGAAACACTGAAGCTTTCTTT; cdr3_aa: CASSQALRRGRNTEAFF
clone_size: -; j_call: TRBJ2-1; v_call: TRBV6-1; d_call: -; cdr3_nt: TGTGCCAGCATACAGGGTTACTACAATGAGCAGTTCTTC; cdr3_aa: CASIQGYYNEQFF
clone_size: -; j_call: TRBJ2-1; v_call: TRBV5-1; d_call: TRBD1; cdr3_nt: TGCGCCAGCAGCAGGGGGACAGGGGAATACAATGAGCAGTTCTTC; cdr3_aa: CASSRGTGEYNEQFF
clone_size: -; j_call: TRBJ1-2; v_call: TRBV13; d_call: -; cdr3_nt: TGTGCCAGCAGCCGTCAGGGGTCCTATGGCTACACCTTC; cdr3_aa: CASSRQGSYGYTF
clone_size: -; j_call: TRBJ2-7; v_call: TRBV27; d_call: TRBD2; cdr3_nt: TGTGCCAGCAGTGTGACTAGCGGAGCCCCCTACGAGCAGTACTTC; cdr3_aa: CASSVTSGAPYEQYF
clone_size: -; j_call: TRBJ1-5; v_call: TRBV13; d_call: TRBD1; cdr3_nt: TGTGCCAGCAGCGAGACAGGGATGGGCGGCAGCAATCAGCCCCAGCATTTT; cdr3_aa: CASSETGMGGSNQPQHF
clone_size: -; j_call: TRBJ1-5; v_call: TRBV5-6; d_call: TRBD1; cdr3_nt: TGTGCCAGCAGCTCGGGACAGGACCATCGACCCCAGCATTTT; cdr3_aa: CASSSGQDHRPQHF
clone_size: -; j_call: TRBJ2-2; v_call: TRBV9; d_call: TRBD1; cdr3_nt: TGTGCCAGCAGCCCTAGGGACAGGGAACGGGCCGGGGAGCTGTTTTTT; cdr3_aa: CASSPRDRERAGELFF
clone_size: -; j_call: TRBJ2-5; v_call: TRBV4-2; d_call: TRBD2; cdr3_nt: TGTGCCAGCAGCCAACAGGGACTAGCGGGAGGAGCCTTCCAAGAGACCCAGTACTTC; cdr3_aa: CASSQQGLAGGAFQETQYF
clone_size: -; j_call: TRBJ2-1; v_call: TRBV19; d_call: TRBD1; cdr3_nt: TGTGCCAGTAGTCCCACCGGGACAGGGGCGAATGAGCAGTTCTTC; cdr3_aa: CASSPTGTGANEQFF
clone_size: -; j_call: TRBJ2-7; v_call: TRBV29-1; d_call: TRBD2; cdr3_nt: TGCAGCGTTGGCGGGGAGGGCTACGAGCAGTACTTC; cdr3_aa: CSVGGEGYEQYF